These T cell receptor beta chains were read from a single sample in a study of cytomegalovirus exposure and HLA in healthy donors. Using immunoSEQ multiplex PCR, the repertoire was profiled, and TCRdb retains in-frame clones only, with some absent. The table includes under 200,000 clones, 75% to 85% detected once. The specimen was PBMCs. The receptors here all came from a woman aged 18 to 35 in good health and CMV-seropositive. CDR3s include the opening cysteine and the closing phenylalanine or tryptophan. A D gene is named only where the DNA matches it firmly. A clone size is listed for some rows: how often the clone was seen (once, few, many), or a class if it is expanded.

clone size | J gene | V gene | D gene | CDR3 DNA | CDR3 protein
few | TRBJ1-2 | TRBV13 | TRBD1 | TGTGCCAGCAGCTCACAGGGGGCGCTGGGCTACACCTTC | CASSSQGALGYTF
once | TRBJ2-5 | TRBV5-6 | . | TGTGCCAGCAGCTTGTGGCAGACGGGGACCCAGTACTTC | CASSLWQTGTQYF
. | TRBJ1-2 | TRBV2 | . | TGTGCCAGCACCGGGGGGGTCCTCTATGGCTACACCTTC | CASTGGVLYGYTF
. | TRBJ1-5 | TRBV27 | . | TGTGCCGGGCTTCGGCCCCAGCATTTT | CAGLRPQHF
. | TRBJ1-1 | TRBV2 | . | TGTGCCAGCCGCAGGATCGTCAACACTGAAGCTTTCTTT | CASRRIVNTEAFF
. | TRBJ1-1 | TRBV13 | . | TGTGCCAGCAGCCCCCCGGGGATGGTAGTGTTGAACACTGAAGCTTTCTTT | CASSPPGMVVLNTEAFF
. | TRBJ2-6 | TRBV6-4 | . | TGTGCCAGCAGTGAGTTTGCGGTCTCTGGGGCCAACGTCCTGACTTTC | CASSEFAVSGANVLTF
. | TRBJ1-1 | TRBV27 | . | TGTGCCAGCGCCCTAAGTCGTGGCACTGAAGCTTTCTTT | CASALSRGTEAFF
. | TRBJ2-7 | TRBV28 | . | TGTGCCAGCTCAACAGGGAGCTCCTACGAGCAGTACTTC | CASSTGSSYEQYF
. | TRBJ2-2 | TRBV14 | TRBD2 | TGTGCCAGCAGCCAAGATGTACTAGCGGGGCTCACCGGGGAGCTGTTTTTT | CASSQDVLAGLTGELFF
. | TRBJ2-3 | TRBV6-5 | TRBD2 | TGTGCCAGCAGTTACAGCGGGGGGGCAAGGGATACGCAGTATTTT | CASSYSGGARDTQYF
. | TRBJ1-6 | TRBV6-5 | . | TGTGCCACTACACTAGCGGGTAATAATTCACCCCTCCACTTT | CATTLAGNNSPLHF
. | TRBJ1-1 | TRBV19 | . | TGTGCCAGTAGTTGGGGGGAGGGATTGGGCACTGAAGCTTTCTTT | CASSWGEGLGTEAFF
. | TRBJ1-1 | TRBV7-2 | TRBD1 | TGTGCCAGCAGCGACTGGACAGGGGCGCATACTGAAGCTTTCTTT | CASSDWTGAHTEAFF
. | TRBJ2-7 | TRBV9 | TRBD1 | TGTGCCAGCAGCGTATCCGGACAGGGGTACGAGCAGTACTTC | CASSVSGQGYEQYF
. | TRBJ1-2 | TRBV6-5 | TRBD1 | TGTGCCAGCGGGTGGACAGGGGTCCACTATGGCTACACCTTC | CASGWTGVHYGYTF
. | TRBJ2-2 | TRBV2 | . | TGTGCCAGAAGGGGCACCGGGGAGCTGTTTTTT | CARRGTGELFF
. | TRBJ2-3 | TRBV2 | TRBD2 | TGTGCCAGCAGTGAGTGGGGGCGGCGGGGGGGCGACACAGATACGCAGTATTTT | CASSEWGRRGGDTDTQYF
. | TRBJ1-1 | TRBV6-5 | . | TGTGCCAGCAGTCCGACGTGGGGGCGGGGGACTGAAGCTTTCTTT | CASSPTWGRGTEAFF
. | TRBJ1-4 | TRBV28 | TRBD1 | TGTGCCAGCAGGGCTCCTTCAGGGGGGAAACTGTTTTTT | CASRAPSGGKLFF
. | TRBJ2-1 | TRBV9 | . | TGTGCCAGCAGCGAACTGGGGGGCTCCTACAATGAGCAGTTCTTC | CASSELGGSYNEQFF
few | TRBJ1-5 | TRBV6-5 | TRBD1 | TGTGCCAGCAGCCCAGGACAGGGTGGGTTTCAGCCCCAGCATTTT | CASSPGQGGFQPQHF
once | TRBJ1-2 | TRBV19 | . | TGTGCCAGTAGTCACCACAGGGAAACTGGCTACACCTTC | CASSHHRETGYTF
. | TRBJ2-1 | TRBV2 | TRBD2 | TGTGCCAGCAGTGAACTGGGCGGGGGGGCCAATGAGCAGTTCTTC | CASSELGGGANEQFF
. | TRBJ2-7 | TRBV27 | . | TGTGCCAGCAGTTTGGACGGGGGAGCCCCCTACGAGCAGTACTTC | CASSLDGGAPYEQYF
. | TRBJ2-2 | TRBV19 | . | TGTGCCAGTAGTGAGCTAGCCGGGGGTCCCGGGGAGCTGTTTTTT | CASSELAGGPGELFF
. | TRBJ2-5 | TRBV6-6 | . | TGTGCCAGCAGTTACTCGAGGGATGAGACCCAGTACTTC | CASSYSRDETQYF
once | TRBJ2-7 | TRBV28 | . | TGTGCCAGCAGTCTGTCCGGACTGGGTTCCTACGAGCAGTACTTC | CASSLSGLGSYEQYF
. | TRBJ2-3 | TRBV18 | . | TGTGCCAGCTCACCGGGCGTTGATACGCAGTATTTT | CASSPGVDTQYF
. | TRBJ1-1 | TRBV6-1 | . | TGTGCCAGCACTTTGGAGTTAAACACTGAAGCTTTCTTT | CASTLELNTEAFF
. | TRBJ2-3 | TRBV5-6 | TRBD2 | TGTGCCAGCAGCGCCGCGCGGGAGCGGAGCACAGATACGCAGTATTTT | CASSAARERSTDTQYF
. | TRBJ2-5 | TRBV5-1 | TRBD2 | TGCGCCAGCAGCTTGGGGGACTACACAGAGACCCAGTACTTC | CASSLGDYTETQYF
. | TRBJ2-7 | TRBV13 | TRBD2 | TGTGCCAGCAGGTTAGGCGGGGGGGCCCGCGAGCAGTACTTC | CASRLGGGAREQYF
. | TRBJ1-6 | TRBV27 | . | TGTGCCAGCAGTCCCACCCGGGGGAATTCACCCCTCCACTTT | CASSPTRGNSPLHF
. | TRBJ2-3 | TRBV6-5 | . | TGTGCCGGCAGCGCGGCGGCACCAGATACGCAGTATTTT | CAGSAAAPDTQYF
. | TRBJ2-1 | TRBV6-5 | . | TGTGCCAGCAGTCAGGGCACAGAGACCTACAATGAGCAGTTCTTC | CASSQGTETYNEQFF
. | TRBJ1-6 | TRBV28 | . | TGTGCCAGCAGTTTCGGTCGCTCCTATAATTCACCCCTCCACTTT | CASSFGRSYNSPLHF
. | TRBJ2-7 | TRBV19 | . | TGTGCCAGTAGTATACCGGGGGTTAAAGGGGAGCAGTACTTC | CASSIPGVKGEQYF
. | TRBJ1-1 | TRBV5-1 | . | TGCGCCAGCAGCCCTGGACTACCCGAAGCTTTCTTT | CASSPGLPEAFF
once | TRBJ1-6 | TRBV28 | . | TGTGCCAGCAGTTTTGAGGCTTTCGGGTCAGTCGAGATCTATAATTCACCCCTCCACTTT | CASSFEAFGSVEIYNSPLHF
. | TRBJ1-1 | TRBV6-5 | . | TGTGCCAGCAGTTACGCGGGCCACACTGAAGCTTTCTTT | CASSYAGHTEAFF
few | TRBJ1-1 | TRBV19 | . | TGTGCCACCCAAGGGGGCACTGAAGCTTTCTTT | CATQGGTEAFF
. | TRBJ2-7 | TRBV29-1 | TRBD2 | TGCAGCGTTGGGACTAGCGGGGGGCACGAGCAGTACTTC | CSVGTSGGHEQYF
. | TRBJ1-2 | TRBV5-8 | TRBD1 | TGTGCCAGCAGCGGGGACAGGGGGCTCGGTGGCTACACCTTC | CASSGDRGLGGYTF
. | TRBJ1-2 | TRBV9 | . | TGTGCCAGCAGCGCGGGGGGTGGCTACACCTTC | CASSAGGGYTF
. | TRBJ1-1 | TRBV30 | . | TGTGCCTGGGGTGGGAGCACTGAAGCTTTCTTT | CAWGGSTEAFF
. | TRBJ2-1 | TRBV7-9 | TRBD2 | TGTGCCAGCAGCTTAGCGGGGCGGGGGGGCAACAATGAGCAGTTCTTC | CASSLAGRGGNNEQFF
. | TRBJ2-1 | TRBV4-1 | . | TGCGCCAGCAGCCAAGTTCCGAACAACAGGGATGAGCAGTTCTTC | CASSQVPNNRDEQFF
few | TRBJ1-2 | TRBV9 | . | TGTGCCAGCCATACAGGGTTCGGCTACACCTTC | CASHTGFGYTF
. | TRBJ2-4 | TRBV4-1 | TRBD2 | TGCGCCAGCAGCCAAGATTGGAGGCGGGGGGCCAAAAACATTCAGTACTTC | CASSQDWRRGAKNIQYF
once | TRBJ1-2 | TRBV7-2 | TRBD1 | TGTGCCAGCAGCTACCGGGACAGGGGCTATGGCTACACCTTC | CASSYRDRGYGYTF
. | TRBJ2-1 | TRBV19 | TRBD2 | TGTGCCAGCAGACCTGTGGGGGGGGGTTACAATGAGCAGTTCTTC | CASRPVGGGYNEQFF
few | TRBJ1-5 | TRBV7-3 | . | TGTGCCAGCAGCTTAGGGGCGGAGCAGCCCCAGCATTTT | CASSLGAEQPQHF
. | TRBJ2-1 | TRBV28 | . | TGTGCCAGCAGTTTTCTCACAGGGAACTATGAGCAGTTCTTC | CASSFLTGNYEQFF
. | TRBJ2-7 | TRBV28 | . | TGTGCCAGCAGATCTATGGGGCTATTCTACGAGCAGTACTTC | CASRSMGLFYEQYF